This T cell receptor (beta chain) was retrieved from a study of early T cells in non-severe SARS-CoV-2 infection. Study context: Sequenced material consisted of bulk RNA (from unsorted whole blood), and chains were unpaired.

This clonotype was seen a few times. What it recognizes is unknown. The germline gene is not matched at one end of the junction; a read error may be the cause. Germline assignment: CDR1 MNHEY and CDR2 SVGEGT. This CDR3 region has 12 residues. Researchers tagged individual cDNA molecules with unique molecular identifiers. TCRdb reprocessed the 5' RACE reads with MiXCR, giving one entry per CDR3 protein. The sample contains fewer than 120,000 distinct CDR3 sequences, around an eighth of which appear only once. Study-wide findings and caveats: VDJdb-based annotation leaned toward anti-spike CD8 responses and missed private and CD4 specificities.

This TCR derives from an adult who was a healthcare worker with PCR-confirmed SARS-CoV-2 infection or an uninfected control (not recorded which). Sample: whole blood, taken at baseline. This sequence joins TRBV6-2 or TRBV6-3 and TRBJ2-3; the D is unclear. CDR3 loop: CASSYIGRPRDF. Here the CDR3 DNA reads TGTGCCAGCAGTTACATCGGGCGGCCGCGAGATTTT.